These 25 T cell receptor beta chains share one sample of origin, sequenced in a study of T cells expressing NK-cell markers. TCRdb re-called the 5' RACE reads and shows each CDR3 protein once, DNA omitted. This sample's clone table lists 150,000 to 160,000 distinct CDR3 sequences. Sequences were obtained from blood T cells: a sorted CD56 or NKG2C T cell subset, CD4+ or CD8+ T cells, or bulk PBMC T cells (not recorded which). The receptors originated from a woman between 45 and 60 years old in good health.

The chain links TRBV12-3 or TRBV12-4 to TRBJ2-1; TCRdb designates TRBD2, a call that cannot be tested without DNA. CDR3 length: 15 amino acids. CDR3 in amino acids: CASNPRGFANNEQFF.

The chain has TRBV24-1 and TRBJ2-3; TCRdb designates TRBD2, a call that cannot be tested without DNA. CDR1 and CDR2 from the germline V gene are KGHDR and SFDVKD. CDR3 length: 14 residues. The CDR3 spells CAGRSGRSTDTQYF.

The rearrangement links TRBV6-5 to TRBJ1-5; TCRdb proposes TRBD1, but this gene call is untestable without DNA. This CDR3 is built from 15 residues. Germline CDR1 is MNHEY and CDR2 is SVGAGI. CDR3: CASSLLSGEAQPQHF.

V gene TRBV5-4 combines with J gene TRBJ1-6; the D call of TRBD1 rests on TCRdb alone, since no DNA is present to check it. This CDR3 has 19 residues. Germline V lookup: CDR1 SGHNT, CDR2 YYREEE (reference sequence). Here the CDR3 reads CASSLRGGGLSSYNSPLHF.

This rearrangement joins TRBV10-3 to TRBJ2-3; TCRdb lists TRBD2, though no DNA is available to test this call. The CDR3 runs 15 residues. CDR1 is ENHRY, CDR2 SYGVKD, per germline. The chain's CDR3 is CAISDHGREADTQYF.

V and J are TRBV15 and TRBJ2-2; TCRdb outputs TRBD2, but without DNA this stays unchecked. CDR3 length: 16 residues. Germline-derived CDR1 and CDR2 are LNHNV and YYDKDF (reference sequence). The CDR3 protein is CATSRERDSYTGELFF.

The V gene is TRBV29-1, the J gene TRBJ1-2. Germline V CDR1 and CDR2: SQVTM, ANQGSEA. This CDR3 contains 13 residues. The CDR3: CSAGPTRVGGYTF.

The genes are TRBV19 and TRBJ2-5; TCRdb picks TRBD2, but there is no DNA to check that call. The CDR3 spans 13 residues. Germline lookup yields CDR1 LNHDA and CDR2 SQIVND (reference sequence). CDR3 loop: CASSMRALETQYF.

V usage is TRBV15 and J usage is TRBJ2-5; the TCRdb D gene call, TRBD1, has no DNA to confirm it. Germline V gene sequence: CDR1 LNHNV, CDR2 YYDKDF (reference sequence). The CDR3 sequence is 16 residues long. CDR3 sequence: CATRTGGQGAQETQYF. The full variable domain, with the rest looked up from reference TRBV15 and TRBJ2-5, is DAMVIQNPRYQVTQFGKPVTLSCSQTLNHNVMYWYQQKSSQAPKLLFHYYDKDFNNEADTPDNFQSRRPNTSFCFLDIRSPGLGDTAMYLCATRTGGQGAQETQYFGPGTRLLVL.

The V call is TRBV9, the J call TRBJ2-7; there is no DNA to check the TCRdb D call of TRBD2. This CDR3 comprises 14 residues. Germline loops: CDR1 SGDLS, CDR2 YYNGEE. CDR3 protein: CASSVKLASDEQYF.

This sequence joins TRBV29-1 and TRBJ2-1; with no DNA, the TCRdb D assignment of TRBD1 cannot be verified. The length of the CDR3 is 12 residues. Germline values: CDR1 SQVTM, CDR2 ANQGSEA. The CDR3 loop is CSYREGGNEQFF.

The V and J genes are TRBV12-3 or TRBV12-4 and TRBJ2-1. The CDR3 is made up of 13 amino acids. CDR3 protein: CASSYGDFNEQFF.

The chain employs TRBV7-9 and TRBJ2-7; the TRBD2 assignment by TCRdb is unverifiable without DNA. This CDR3 is built from 13 residues. Germline CDR1 reads SEHNR; CDR2 reads FQNEAQ (reference sequence). The CDR3: CASSPGSRNEQYF.

This CDR3 reads CASSPDRGVEAFF. V usage is TRBV18 and J usage is TRBJ1-1; TCRdb designates TRBD1, a call that cannot be tested without DNA. Germline CDR1 reads KGHSH; CDR2 reads LQKENI. There are 13 residues in the CDR3. Drawing the rest from reference TRBV18 and TRBJ1-1, the complete variable domain is NAGVMQNPRHLVRRRGQEARLRCSPMKGHSHVYWYRQLPEEGLKFMVYLQKENIIDESGMPKERFSAEFPKEGPSILRIQQVVRGDSAAYFCASSPDRGVEAFFGQGTRLTVV.

J is TRBJ2-2 and V is TRBV29-1; TCRdb indicates TRBD1, and absent DNA this call remains unverified. Germline values: CDR1 SQVTM, CDR2 ANQGSEA. The CDR3 runs to 15 residues. CDR3 residues: CSVCSGTPNTGELFF.

The chain is built from TRBV12-3 or TRBV12-4 and TRBJ1-4. The CDR3 runs 15 residues. CDR3 amino acids: CASSYSGPIPEKLFF.

The chain has TRBV11-2 and TRBJ2-7; the D call from TCRdb, TRBD2, cannot be confirmed without DNA. The CDR3 has 15 residues. Germline V gene lookup returns CDR1 SGHAT and CDR2 FQNNGV. CDR3 in amino acids: CASSLGVAGIYEQYF.

The chain recombines TRBV25-1 with TRBJ1-2. The CDR3 length is 15 residues. From germline, CDR1 is MGHDK and CDR2 SYGVNS. CDR3 region: CASSESLTSNYGYTF.

This sequence joins TRBV5-4 and TRBJ2-5; the D call from TCRdb, TRBD1, cannot be confirmed without DNA. Germline V lookup: CDR1 SGHNT, CDR2 YYREEE (reference sequence). The CDR3 sequence is 15 residues long. The CDR3 region is CASSSFGGGQETQYF. Filled out from reference TRBV5-4 and TRBJ2-5, the complete variable domain reads ETGVTQSPTHLIKTRGQQVTLRCSSQSGHNTVSWYQQALGQGPQFIFQYYREEENGRGNFPPRFSGLQFPNYSSELNVNALELDDSALYLCASSSFGGGQETQYFGPGTRLLVL.

This sequence joins TRBV15 and TRBJ1-1. This CDR3 region has 13 residues. The germline gives CDR1 LNHNV, CDR2 YYDKDF (reference sequence). This chain's CDR3 is CATSWGEGAEAFF.

The chain combines TRBV4-1 with TRBJ2-1. Germline values: CDR1 MGHRA, CDR2 YSYEKL. CDR3 length: 16 amino acids. The CDR3 loop reads CASSRNLADSYNEQFF.

The chain recombines TRBV7-8 with TRBJ2-3; TCRdb indicates TRBD1, and absent DNA this call remains unverified. Germline assignment: CDR1 SGHVS and CDR2 FQNEAQ. There are 15 residues in the CDR3. This chain's CDR3 is CASRTGQGSIDTQYF.

V and J are TRBV3-1 and TRBJ2-1. CDR3 length equals 12 residues. The germline V gene has CDR1 LGHDT and CDR2 YNNKEL (reference sequence). CDR3 sequence reads: CASSTYQAEQFF.

The genes are TRBV4-1 and TRBJ2-7. Germline V lookup: CDR1 MGHRA, CDR2 YSYEKL. The CDR3 spans 13 residues. This CDR3 reads CASSQEGLHEQYF.

The rearrangement joins TRBV15 to TRBJ2-1; without DNA, the TCRdb call of TRBD2 cannot be checked. Germline CDR1 is LNHNV and CDR2 is YYDKDF (reference sequence). CDR3 size: 15 residues. CDR3 region: CATSLRDSSYNEQFF.